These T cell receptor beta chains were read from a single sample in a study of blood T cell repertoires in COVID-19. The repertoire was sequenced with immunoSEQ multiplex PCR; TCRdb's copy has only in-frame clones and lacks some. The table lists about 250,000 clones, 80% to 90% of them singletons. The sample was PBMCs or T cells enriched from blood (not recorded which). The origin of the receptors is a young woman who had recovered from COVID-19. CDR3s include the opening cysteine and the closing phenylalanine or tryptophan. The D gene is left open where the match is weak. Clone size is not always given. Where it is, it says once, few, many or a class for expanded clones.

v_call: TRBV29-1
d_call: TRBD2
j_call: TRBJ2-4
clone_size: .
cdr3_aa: CSALAGGVTKNIQYF
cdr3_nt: TGCAGCGCCCTAGCGGGGGGTGTTACCAAAAACATTCAGTACTTC

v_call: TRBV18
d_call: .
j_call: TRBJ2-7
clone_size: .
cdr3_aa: CASSLNYEQYF
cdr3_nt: TGTGCCAGCTCACTAAACTACGAGCAGTACTTC

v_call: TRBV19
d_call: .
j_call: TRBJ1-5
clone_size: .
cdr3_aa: CASSIKRQPQHF
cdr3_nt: TGTGCCAGTAGTATAAAGCGGCAGCCCCAGCATTTT

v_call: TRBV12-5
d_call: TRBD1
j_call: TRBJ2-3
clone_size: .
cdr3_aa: CASGLIGTGGTDTQYF
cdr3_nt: TGTGCTAGTGGTTTGATCGGGACAGGGGGGACAGATACGCAGTATTTT

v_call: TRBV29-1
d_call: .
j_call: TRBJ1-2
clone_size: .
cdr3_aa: CSVEGGGGGYTF
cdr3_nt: TGCAGCGTTGAAGGAGGCGGAGGGGGCTACACCTTC

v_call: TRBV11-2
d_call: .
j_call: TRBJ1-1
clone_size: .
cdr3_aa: CATDENTEAFF
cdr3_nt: TGTGCCACAGATGAGAACACTGAAGCTTTCTTT

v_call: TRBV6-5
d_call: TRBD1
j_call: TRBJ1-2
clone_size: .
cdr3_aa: CASSTDRGHVDGYTF
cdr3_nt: TGTGCCAGCAGTACCGACAGGGGGCATGTCGATGGCTACACCTTC

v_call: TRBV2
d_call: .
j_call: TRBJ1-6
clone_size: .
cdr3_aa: CASSVGQGSPLHF
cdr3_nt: TGTGCCAGCAGTGTGGGACAAGGATCACCCCTCCACTTT

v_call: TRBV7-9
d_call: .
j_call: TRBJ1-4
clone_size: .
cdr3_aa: CASSLGSGRGLNEKLFF
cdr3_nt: TGTGCCAGCAGCTTAGGGTCCGGAAGAGGACTTAATGAAAAACTGTTTTTT

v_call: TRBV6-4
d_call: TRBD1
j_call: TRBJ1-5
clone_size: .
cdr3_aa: CASSEIRTGSNQPQHF
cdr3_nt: TGTGCCAGCAGTGAAATCCGGACAGGGAGCAATCAGCCCCAGCATTTT

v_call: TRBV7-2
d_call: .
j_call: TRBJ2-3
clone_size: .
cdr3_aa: CASSFYGDTQYF
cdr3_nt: TGTGCCAGCAGCTTCTACGGGGATACGCAGTATTTT

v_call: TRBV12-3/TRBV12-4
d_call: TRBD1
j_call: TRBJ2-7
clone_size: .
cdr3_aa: CASRGQGYEQYF
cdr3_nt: TGTGCCAGCAGGGGACAGGGGTACGAGCAGTACTTC

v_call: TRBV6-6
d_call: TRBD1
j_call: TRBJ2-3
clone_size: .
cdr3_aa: CASSPGGSTDTQYF
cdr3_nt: TGTGCCAGCAGTCCAGGGGGTTCCACAGATACGCAGTATTTT

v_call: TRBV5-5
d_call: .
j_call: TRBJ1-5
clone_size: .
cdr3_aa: CASSLDLGVNNQPQHF
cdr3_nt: TGTGCCAGCAGCTTGGATTTAGGGGTAAACAATCAGCCCCAGCATTTT

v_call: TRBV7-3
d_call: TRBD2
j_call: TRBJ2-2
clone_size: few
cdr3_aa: CASSLGLAGGSTGELFF
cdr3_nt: TGTGCCAGCAGCTTGGGACTAGCGGGGGGCTCGACCGGGGAGCTGTTTTTT

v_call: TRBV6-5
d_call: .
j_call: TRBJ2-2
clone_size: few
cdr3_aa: CASSLRAGELFF
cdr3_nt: TGTGCCAGCAGTTTACGAGCCGGGGAGCTGTTTTTT

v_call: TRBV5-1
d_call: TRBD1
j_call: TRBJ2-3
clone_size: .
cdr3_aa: CASSLGDSVSTDTQYF
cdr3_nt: TGCGCCAGCAGCTTGGGGGACAGCGTGAGCACAGATACGCAGTATTTT

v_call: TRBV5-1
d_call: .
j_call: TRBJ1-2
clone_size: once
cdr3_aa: CASSLDGGSYGYTF
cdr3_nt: TGCGCCAGCAGCTTGGATGGGGGCTCCTATGGCTACACCTTC

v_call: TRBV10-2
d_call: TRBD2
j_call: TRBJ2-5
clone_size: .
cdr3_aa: CASSDGGGTDRETQYF
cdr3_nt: TGCGCCAGCAGTGATGGCGGGGGGACCGATCGAGAGACCCAGTACTTC

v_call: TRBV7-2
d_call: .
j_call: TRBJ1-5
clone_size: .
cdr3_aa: CASSPNSGTINQPQHF
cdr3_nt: TGTGCCAGCAGCCCCAATAGCGGGACGATCAATCAGCCCCAGCATTTT

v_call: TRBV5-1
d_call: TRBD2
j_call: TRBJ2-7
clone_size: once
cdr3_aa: CASSFLLAGAGSSYEQYF
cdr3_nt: TGCGCCAGCAGCTTTCTACTAGCGGGGGCCGGTAGCTCCTACGAGCAGTACTTC

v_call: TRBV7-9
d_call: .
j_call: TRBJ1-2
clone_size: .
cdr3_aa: CASSITPGWDGYTF
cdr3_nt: TGTGCCAGCAGCATCACCCCGGGGTGGGATGGCTACACCTTC

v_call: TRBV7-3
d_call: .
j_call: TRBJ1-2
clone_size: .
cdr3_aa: CASSLRGSGYTF
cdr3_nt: TGTGCCAGCAGCTTAAGAGGCAGCGGCTACACCTTC

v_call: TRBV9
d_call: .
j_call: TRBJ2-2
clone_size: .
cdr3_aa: CASSDLGELFF
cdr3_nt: TGTGCCAGCAGCGATTTAGGGGAGCTGTTTTTT

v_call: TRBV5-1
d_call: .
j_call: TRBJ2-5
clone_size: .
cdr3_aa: CASSLARVETQYF
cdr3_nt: TGCGCCAGCAGCTTGGCCAGGGTTGAGACCCAGTACTTC

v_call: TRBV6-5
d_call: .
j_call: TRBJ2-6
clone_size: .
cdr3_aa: CASEYPGANVLTF
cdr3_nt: TGTGCCAGCGAGTATCCTGGGGCCAACGTCCTGACTTTC

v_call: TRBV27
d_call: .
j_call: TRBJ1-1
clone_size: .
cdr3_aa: CASSLAGPNTEAFF
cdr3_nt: TGTGCCAGCAGTTTGGCAGGGCCCAACACTGAAGCTTTCTTT

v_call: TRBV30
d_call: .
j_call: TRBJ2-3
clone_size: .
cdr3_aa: CAWNSGQDANTDTQYF
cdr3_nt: TGTGCCTGGAATAGCGGTCAGGACGCGAACACAGATACGCAGTATTTT

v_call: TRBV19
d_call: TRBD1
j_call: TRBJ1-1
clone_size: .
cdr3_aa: CASRPGTGGYTEAFF
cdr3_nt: TGTGCCAGCCGTCCCGGGACAGGGGGTTATACTGAAGCTTTCTTT

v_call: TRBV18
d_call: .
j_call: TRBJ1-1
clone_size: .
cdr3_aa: CASSRTKSTEAFF
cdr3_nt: TGTGCCAGCTCACGTACTAAGAGCACTGAAGCTTTCTTT

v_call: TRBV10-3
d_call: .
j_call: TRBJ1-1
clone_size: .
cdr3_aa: CAISDSQMSNTEAFF
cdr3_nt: TGTGCCATCAGTGACTCACAGATGTCGAACACTGAAGCTTTCTTT

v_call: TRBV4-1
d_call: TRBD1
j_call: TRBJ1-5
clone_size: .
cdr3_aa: CASSSGTGGSQPQHF
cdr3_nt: TGCGCCAGCAGCTCCGGGACAGGGGGTAGTCAGCCCCAGCATTTT

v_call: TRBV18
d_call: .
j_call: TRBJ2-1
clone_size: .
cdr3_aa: CASSGRVGEQFF
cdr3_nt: TGTGCCAGCTCAGGGCGGGTCGGCGAGCAGTTCTTC

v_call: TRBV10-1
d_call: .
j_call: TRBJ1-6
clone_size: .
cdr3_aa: CASSESTPGGNSPLHF
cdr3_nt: TGCGCCAGCAGTGAGTCGACTCCGGGGGGGAATTCACCCCTCCACTTT

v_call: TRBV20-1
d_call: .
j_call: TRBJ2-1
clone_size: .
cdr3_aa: CSATRANEQFF
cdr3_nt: TGCAGTGCTACCCGAGCCAATGAGCAGTTCTTC

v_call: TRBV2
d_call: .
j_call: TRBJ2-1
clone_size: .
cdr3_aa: CASEQGTTYNEQFF
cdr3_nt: TGTGCCAGCGAGCAGGGGACAACCTACAATGAGCAGTTCTTC

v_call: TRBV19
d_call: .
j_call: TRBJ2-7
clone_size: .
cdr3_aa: CASTDSPSRGVYEQYF
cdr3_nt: TGTGCCAGTACAGATAGCCCCAGCAGGGGGGTTTACGAGCAGTACTTC

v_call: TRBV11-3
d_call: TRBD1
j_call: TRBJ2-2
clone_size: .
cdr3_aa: CASSPSSGQGATGELFF
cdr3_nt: TGTGCCAGCAGCCCATCCTCGGGACAGGGGGCCACCGGGGAGCTGTTTTTT

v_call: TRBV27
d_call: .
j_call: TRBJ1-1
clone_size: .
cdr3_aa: CASSFSSNTEAFF
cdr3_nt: TGTGCCAGCAGTTTTTCCTCGAACACTGAAGCTTTCTTT

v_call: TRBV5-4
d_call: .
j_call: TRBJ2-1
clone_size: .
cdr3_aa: CASKSLDEQFF
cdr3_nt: TGTGCCAGCAAGAGTTTGGATGAGCAGTTCTTC

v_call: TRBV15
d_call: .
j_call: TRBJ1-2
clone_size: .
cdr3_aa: CATSRAQDNYGYTF
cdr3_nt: TGTGCCACCAGCAGAGCGCAGGATAACTATGGCTACACCTTC

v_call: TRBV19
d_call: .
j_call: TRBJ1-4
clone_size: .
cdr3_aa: CASSMLARGSTNEKLFF
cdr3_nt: TGTGCCAGTAGTATGTTAGCGAGAGGATCAACTAATGAAAAACTGTTTTTT

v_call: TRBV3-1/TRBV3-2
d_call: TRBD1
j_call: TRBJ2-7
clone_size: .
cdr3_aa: CASSHRGLDEQYF
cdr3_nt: TGTGCCAGCAGCCACAGGGGGCTGGACGAGCAGTACTTC

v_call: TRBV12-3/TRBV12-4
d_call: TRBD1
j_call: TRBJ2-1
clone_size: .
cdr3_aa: CASSRDRGNEQFF
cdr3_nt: TGTGCCAGCAGCCGGGACAGGGGGAATGAGCAGTTCTTC